These T cell receptor beta chains were read from a single sample in a study of shared clonotypes between healthy human individuals. Produced via immunoSEQ multiplex PCR; TCRdb's table is partial and in-frame only. The sample holds hundreds of thousands of clones, 55% to 75% seen once. Sequences were obtained from memory CD4+ T cells sorted from blood. The receptors here all came from a woman aged 30 to 39 in good health. Each CDR3 is given with its conserved first and last residue. The D gene is left open where the match is weak. Size is stated for part of the rows, as once, few or many counts, or as a class when the clone is expanded.

abundance	j_gene	d_gene	v_gene	CDR3aa	CDR3nt
NA	TRBJ1-2	NA	TRBV28	CATMTAPQGYGYTF	TGTGCCACCATGACCGCGCCGCAGGGGTATGGCTACACCTTC
NA	TRBJ1-4	NA	TRBV11-3	CASSRSGASGEKLFF	TGTGCCAGCAGCCGGAGTGGGGCGTCAGGTGAAAAACTGTTTTTT
once	TRBJ2-1	TRBD1	TRBV2	CASSEGTGISYNEQFF	TGTGCCAGCAGTGAAGGGACAGGGATCTCCTACAATGAGCAGTTCTTC
once	TRBJ2-1	NA	TRBV30	CAWSGLLDNEQFF	TGTGCCTGGAGTGGTCTGCTGGACAATGAGCAGTTCTTC
many	TRBJ2-4	TRBD1	TRBV5-1	CASSLERNRGSNIQYF	TGCGCCAGCAGCTTGGAACGGAACAGGGGGTCAAACATTCAGTACTTC
NA	TRBJ2-7	NA	TRBV4-2	CASSQVEGVYEQYF	TGTGCCAGCAGCCAAGTGGAGGGAGTCTACGAGCAGTACTTC
NA	TRBJ2-6	NA	TRBV9	CASSVVQAGANVLTF	TGTGCCAGCAGCGTAGTACAGGCTGGGGCCAACGTCCTGACTTTC
once	TRBJ2-7	NA	TRBV5-1	CASSPGPGGNEQYF	TGCGCCAGCAGCCCTGGGCCGGGCGGGAACGAGCAGTACTTC
few	TRBJ1-5	NA	TRBV30	CAWSLGQNQPQHF	TGTGCCTGGAGTCTAGGTCAGAATCAGCCCCAGCATTTT
NA	TRBJ2-1	TRBD1	TRBV18	CASSPQGQATSYNEQFF	TGTGCCAGCTCACCACAGGGACAGGCGACCTCCTACAATGAGCAGTTCTTC
once	TRBJ2-5	TRBD2	TRBV5-1	CASSVAGEGWETQYF	TGCGCCAGCAGCGTAGCGGGAGAGGGTTGGGAGACCCAGTACTTC
NA	TRBJ2-3	NA	TRBV10-3	CAISDLSSDTQYF	TGTGCCATCAGTGATTTGTCGTCAGATACGCAGTATTTT
NA	TRBJ1-4	TRBD1	TRBV28	CASSPILQGAFEKLFF	TGTGCCAGCAGTCCAATATTACAGGGGGCATTTGAAAAACTGTTTTTT
NA	TRBJ1-1	NA	TRBV12-1	CAPRTETTTNTEAFF	TGTGCCCCCAGAACGGAAACGACGACGAACACTGAAGCTTTCTTT
few	TRBJ2-3	NA	TRBV6-1	CASSAEAGRGADTQYF	TGTGCCAGCAGTGCAGAGGCAGGGAGGGGGGCAGATACGCAGTATTTT
NA	TRBJ2-3	TRBD2	TRBV2	CASSAISGRSDTQYF	TGTGCCAGCAGTGCTATAAGCGGGAGGTCAGATACGCAGTATTTT
NA	TRBJ1-1	NA	TRBV6-1	CASSEGLNNEAFF	TGTGCCAGCAGTGAAGGACTCAATAATGAAGCTTTCTTT
NA	TRBJ1-5	TRBD1	TRBV6-5	CASRQGRNSNQPQHF	TGTGCCAGCAGACAGGGGCGGAATAGCAATCAGCCCCAGCATTTT
few	TRBJ2-5	TRBD2	TRBV2	CASSPTTSGHQETQYF	TGTGCCAGCAGTCCAACGACTAGCGGGCACCAAGAGACCCAGTACTTC
NA	TRBJ1-1	TRBD1	TRBV11-2	CASSFSRGTVRNTEAFF	TGTGCCAGCAGCTTTAGTAGGGGGACAGTGAGGAACACTGAAGCTTTCTTT
once	TRBJ2-5	NA	TRBV6-1	CATGLAGRMETQYF	TGTGCCACCGGACTCGCGGGGAGGATGGAGACCCAGTACTTC
NA	TRBJ1-1	TRBD1	TRBV7-9	CASSHLTGGSTEAFF	TGTGCCAGCAGCCACCTAACAGGGGGGAGCACTGAAGCTTTCTTT
NA	TRBJ2-3	TRBD2	TRBV5-1	CASSSGLAGADTQYF	TGCGCCAGCAGCTCTGGACTAGCGGGAGCAGATACGCAGTATTTT
NA	TRBJ2-1	NA	TRBV30	CAWRRVEQFF	TGTGCCTGGCGAAGAGTCGAGCAGTTCTTC
NA	TRBJ2-7	TRBD1	TRBV7-2	CASSHGTGFYEQYF	TGTGCCAGCAGCCACGGGACAGGGTTTTACGAGCAGTACTTC